The 9 T cell receptor beta chains reported below all come from one sample, sequenced in a study of technical replicates of blood from a few donors. The table came from immunoSEQ multiplex PCR; TCRdb's copy has only in-frame clones and leaves some out. The repertoire includes about 56,000 clones, over 90% of them detected once, and about 3.2% sits in the top ten. Sequencing was performed on PBMCs. The receptors were sampled from a human donor in good health. Some clones in this sample may be carry-over from other donors' samples.

This sequence joins TRBV7-8 and TRBJ1-1, with 8 bases lining up with TRBD1. The germline gives CDR1 SGHVS, CDR2 FQNEAQ. With 4 bases clipped from V and 4 bases from J, the junction kept 17 bases outside the gene matches. The CDR3 covers 18 residues. The CDR3 region is CASSSKGTGAFVGTEAFF. The CDR3 nucleotides read TGTGCCAGCAGCTCGAAGGGGACAGGCGCCTTTGTGGGCACTGAAGCTTTCTTT.

The chain carries TRBV27 and TRBJ1-5, with 9 bases that match TRBD1. Germline V gives CDR1 MNHEY, CDR2 SMNVEV (reference sequence). The junction had 7 bases not matched to a gene; V was cut back by 10 bases and J by 0 bases. The CDR3 is 15 amino acids. Written as DNA, the CDR3 is TGTGCCACCAAGGGACAGGGCGATAGCAATCAGCCCCAGCATTTT. Its translation: CATKGQGDSNQPQHF.

Details on this clone: Germline and junction disagree at one end, which may indicate a read error. The chain uses TRBV5-1 and TRBJ2-1; 11 bases are shared with TRBD2. Germline loops: CDR1 SGHRS, CDR2 YFSETQ. The CDR3 is 16 amino acids. The CDR3 spells CTSSLGTSGVYNEQFF. The CDR3 DNA follows: TGCACCAGCAGCTTGGGGACTAGCGGTGTTTACAATGAGCAGTTCTTC.

The chain combines TRBV4-3 with TRBJ2-7, with D possibly TRBD2 on 6 matching bases. Germline V lookup: CDR1 LGHNA, CDR2 YSLEER. The CDR3 runs to 16 residues. The V end was cut by 3 bases, the J end by 2 bases, with 17 bases between. The CDR3 DNA is TGCGCCAGCAGCCAGTGGGCGGGGACGCAAACCTACGAGCAGTACTTC. Its translation: CASSQWAGTQTYEQYF.

The chain links TRBV6-5 to TRBJ1-5; D not certain. V was trimmed by 8 bases and J by 3 bases, leaving 5 bases between them. There are 11 residues in the CDR3. Germline V CDR1 and CDR2: MNHEY, SVGAGI. The CDR3 DNA follows: TGTGCCAGCGGCTCCAATCAGCCCCAGCATTTT. This codes for CASGSNQPQHF.

The gene calls are TRBV6-5 and TRBJ1-2; tentative D call: TRBD1 (5 bases). The germline V and J ends were trimmed by 8 bases and 5 bases, with 15 bases remaining between them. The CDR3 sequence is 13 residues long. Germline V gene lookup returns CDR1 MNHEY and CDR2 SVGAGI. CDR3: CASRGGSWYGYTF. The DNA of the CDR3 is TGTGCCAGCCGGGGGGGTAGTTGGTATGGCTACACCTTC.

The rearrangement joins TRBV10-3 to TRBJ1-5; D ambiguous. The V gene's germline CDR1 is ENHRY and CDR2 SYGVKD. The CDR3 covers 14 residues. The V and J ends lost 2 bases and 5 bases respectively, with 10 bases between them. The CDR3 region has the DNA TGTGCCATCAGTGAGGGTGGCGGAGATCAGCCCCAGCATTTT. Protein product: CAISEGGGDQPQHF.

The rearrangement joins TRBV6-5 to TRBJ1-2; D is unresolved. Germline V gene sequence: CDR1 MNHEY, CDR2 SVGAGI. V dropped 4 bases and J dropped 5 bases, with 14 bases sitting between them. The CDR3 sequence is 14 residues long. The CDR3: CASSWAQHSYGYTF. The CDR3 bases are TGTGCCAGCAGTTGGGCCCAGCACTCATATGGCTACACCTTC.

The chain uses TRBV16 and TRBJ2-7; D gene ambiguous. Germline V gene data show CDR1 as KGHSY and CDR2 as FQNENV. The V and J ends lost 4 bases and 0 bases respectively, with 13 bases between them. The CDR3 totals 15 residues. CDR3 coding DNA: TGTGCCAGCAGCCCCCGAAGCAGGCGCTCCTACGAGCAGTACTTC. Its translation is CASSPRSRRSYEQYF.